The rows below give T cell receptor beta chains drawn from one sample of a study of cytotoxic CD8 clonotypes in ibrutinib-treated CLL. Sequencing used immunoSEQ multiplex PCR; TCRdb keeps in-frame clones, though not all of them. The sample has about 160,000 clones; less than 85% are singletons. Sample: PBMCs, taken after 24 months of ibrutinib treatment. Receptors were obtained from a human donor with chronic lymphocytic leukemia. The CDR3 runs from the conserved cysteine through the conserved F or W. D genes are given only for firm matches. Size tells how often a clone was seen (once, few, many) or the class of an expanded clone, and some rows leave it out.

few TRBJ2-5 TRBV6-1 - TGTGCCAGCAGTGAGAGGGATTGGGGGACCCAGTACTTC CASSERDWGTQYF
- TRBJ1-1 TRBV2 - TGTGCCAGCAGTGTTACCTATGTCGACACTGAAGCTTTCTTT CASSVTYVDTEAFF
few TRBJ1-6 TRBV4-1 TRBD1 TGCGCCAGCAGCCAAGATGACAGGGAGCCGTATTCACCCCTCCACTTT CASSQDDREPYSPLHF
- TRBJ2-6 TRBV6-4 - TGTGCCAGCAGTGACAGATACACAGGGTTAGGGGCCAACGTCCTGACTTTC CASSDRYTGLGANVLTF
few TRBJ1-2 TRBV5-1 - TGCGCCAGCAGCCCCGACAATCGCTATGGCTACACCTTC CASSPDNRYGYTF
once TRBJ2-7 TRBV28 - TGTGCCAGCAGTCCATCGGGTGGCGGGACCCGGGGCGAGCAGTACTTC CASSPSGGGTRGEQYF
few TRBJ2-7 TRBV11-1 TRBD1 TGTGCCAGCAGCCCTCACAGGGGGTACGAGCAGTACTTC CASSPHRGYEQYF
- TRBJ1-1 TRBV5-1 - TGCGCCAGCAGCTTGGTGGTCAGGGGAGGGAGCACTGAAGCTTTCTTT CASSLVVRGGSTEAFF
- TRBJ1-2 TRBV6-5 - TGTGCCAGCAGTTACTCGGGTACCTATGGCTACACCTTC CASSYSGTYGYTF
- TRBJ1-1 TRBV7-8 - TGTGCCAGCAGCTTAGTAGGGCTCTCGAACACTGAAGCTTTCTTT CASSLVGLSNTEAFF
- TRBJ2-2 TRBV28 - TGTGCCAGCAGTATTTGGGATCTACTTACCTTTAACACCGGGGAGCTGTTTTTT CASSIWDLLTFNTGELFF
once TRBJ1-6 TRBV6-4 - TGTGCCAGCAGTGCCGCAGGGGAGGCTTCACCCCTCCACTTT CASSAAGEASPLHF
- TRBJ2-1 TRBV4-1 - TGCGCCAGCAGCCAAACCCGGGACTCCAGCTCCTACAATGAGCAGTTCTTC CASSQTRDSSSYNEQFF
few TRBJ1-2 TRBV5-8 TRBD1 TGTGCCAGCAGCTCCGGGACAGGGTATCGGAATGGCTACACCTTC CASSSGTGYRNGYTF
- TRBJ2-2 TRBV9 - TGTGCCAGCAGCCCCCGACTGACCTCCGAGCTGTTTTTT CASSPRLTSELFF
- TRBJ1-4 TRBV6-1 TRBD1 TGTGCCAGCAGTGCCCGGGGGACAGCAACTAATGAAAAACTGTTTTTT CASSARGTATNEKLFF
- TRBJ2-5 TRBV27 - TGTGCCAGCAGTTTATCGTGGGTCCAAGAGACCCAGTACTTC CASSLSWVQETQYF
- TRBJ1-1 TRBV6-6 - TGTGCCAGCAGTACGGGGGGAGTGAACACTGAAGCTTTCTTT CASSTGGVNTEAFF
- TRBJ2-7 TRBV30 - TGTGCCTGGAGCACCAGGGGTCGAAGCTCCTACGAGCAGTACTTC CAWSTRGRSSYEQYF
- TRBJ2-1 TRBV18 - TGTGCCAGCTCACTACTAGATGACAATGAGCAGTTCTTC CASSLLDDNEQFF
- TRBJ1-1 TRBV11-2 - TGTGCCAGCACCGAGATGGCGGTCAATGAAGCTTTCTTT CASTEMAVNEAFF
- TRBJ1-6 TRBV6-5 - TGTGCCAGCAGGTCCGGGACCGTAGGTCCGCCCCTCCACTTT CASRSGTVGPPLHF
- TRBJ1-2 TRBV29-1 - TGCAGCGTTGAATTAGCTAGGGGTGGTGGCTACACCTTC CSVELARGGGYTF
once TRBJ1-2 TRBV7-9 - TGTGCCAGCAGCTTAGTATTAGACGGCGACAGGAGCTATGGCTACACCTTC CASSLVLDGDRSYGYTF
- TRBJ2-7 TRBV9 TRBD1 TGTGCCAGCAGCGTAGATACAGGGGGCCCTGGCTACGAGCAGTACTTC CASSVDTGGPGYEQYF
- TRBJ1-1 TRBV30 - TGTGCCTGGAGTGAGGCAGGGCACACTGAAGCTTTCTTT CAWSEAGHTEAFF
- TRBJ1-2 TRBV10-3 - TGTGCCATCAGTGAGTCGGTAGGGAGACTTTGGGGCTACACCTTC CAISESVGRLWGYTF
- TRBJ2-5 TRBV4-1 TRBD2 TGCGCCAGCAGCCAGGAATCGGGGGGAGAGACCCAGTACTTC CASSQESGGETQYF
- TRBJ2-7 TRBV6-6 TRBD1 TGTGCCAGCAGTTACTCAACAGGGGGCTACGAGCAGTACTTC CASSYSTGGYEQYF
few TRBJ1-1 TRBV5-1 TRBD1 TGCGCCAGCAGCGATGGGACAGGGGGTTGGAACACTGAAGCTTTCTTT CASSDGTGGWNTEAFF
- TRBJ1-5 TRBV27 - TGTGCCAGCAGTCCCCGACAGGTTTTATATAGCAATCAGCCCCAGCATTTT CASSPRQVLYSNQPQHF
- TRBJ2-3 TRBV30 TRBD1 TGTGCCTGGAGGGGACAGGGGACGAGGCCGAAACTCACAGATACGCAGTATTTT CAWRGQGTRPKLTDTQYF
- TRBJ2-7 TRBV2 TRBD2 TGTGCCAGCAGCCCATGGCGGGGGGCATGGGAGCAGTACTTC CASSPWRGAWEQYF
- TRBJ1-1 TRBV18 TRBD1 TGTGCCAGCTCTACCCTGGGTGTAGGGGACAGCCAGAACACTGAAGCTTTCTTT CASSTLGVGDSQNTEAFF
- TRBJ2-7 TRBV4-1 TRBD2 TGCGCCAGCAGCCAAGTTCCTCGGCGGGGGTTGGTGACCTACGAGCAGTACTTC CASSQVPRRGLVTYEQYF